The 7 T cell receptor beta chains reported below all come from one sample, sequenced in a study of T cell clonotyping in hematopoietic cell transplantation. Generated by immunoSEQ multiplex PCR, the TCRdb table keeps only in-frame clones and is missing some. The sample has tens of thousands of clones, 93% seen once. Regarding time point: recipient sample about 28 days before transplant, after cytoreduction. The sequencing used peripheral blood mononuclear cells, collected before stem cell transplant. The source is a man aged 50 to 60 with acute myeloid leukemia. Some clones in this sample may be carry-over from other donors' samples.

The V and J genes are TRBV5-1 and TRBJ2-7; 12 positions agree with TRBD1. There are 16 residues in the CDR3. In germline, CDR1 is SGHRS, CDR2 YFSETQ. With 4 bases clipped from V and 7 bases from J, the junction kept 12 bases outside the gene matches. CDR3 region: CASSLPSGTGGGEQYF. As DNA, the CDR3 is TGCGCCAGCAGCCTCCCCTCCGGGACAGGGGGCGGGGAGCAGTACTTC.

The V gene is TRBV25-1, the J gene TRBJ2-7, with 8 positions matching TRBD1. There are 16 residues in the CDR3. CDR1 is MGHDK, CDR2 SYGVNS, per germline. V was pared by 3 bases and J by 3 bases, with 10 bases of the junction left unmatched. CDR3 DNA: TGTGCCAGCAGTGATCCGGACAGGGCGGGGCTCTACGAGCAGTACTTC. As protein: CASSDPDRAGLYEQYF.

The gene calls are TRBV29-1 and TRBJ2-3; D remains ambiguous. The CDR3 has 13 residues. Trimming pared 3 bases from V and 2 bases from J, leaving 9 bases between. The germline CDR1 and CDR2 sequences are SQVTM and ANQGSEA. For the CDR3, the DNA is TGCAGCGTTGAGAAGGATTCCACAGATACGCAGTATTTT. This sequence encodes CSVEKDSTDTQYF.

J is TRBJ2-5 and V is TRBV19, with 8 bases aligning to TRBD1. Germline trimming cut 5 bases from V and 5 bases from J; bases unmatched to any gene: 4. Germline CDR1 reads LNHDA; CDR2 reads SQIVND (reference sequence). The CDR3 is 13 amino acids. The CDR3: CASSSGGAETQYF. CDR3 in DNA: TGTGCCAGTAGTTCAGGGGGCGCGGAGACCCAGTACTTC.

The rearrangement uses TRBV4-3 and TRBJ2-2; no firm D call. Trimming cost V 0 bases and J 2 bases, with 4 bases left between them. CDR1 is LGHNA, CDR2 YSLEER, per germline. This CDR3 is 14 amino acids long. DNA of the CDR3: TGCGCCAGCAGCCAAGATATTAACACCGGGGAGCTGTTTTTT. Amino acid sequence: CASSQDINTGELFF.

The chain couples TRBV6-4 to TRBJ2-2; no firm D call. This CDR3 has 16 amino acids. V lost 6 bases and J lost 3, with 17 bases in between. Germline CDR1 MRHNA, CDR2 SNTAGT. CDR3 region: CASSLLASEDTGELFF. CDR3 in DNA: TGTGCCAGCAGCCTCCTGGCCAGTGAGGACACCGGGGAGCTGTTTTTT.

V and J are TRBV27 and TRBJ2-3; possibly TRBD1 or TRBD2 for D (5 bases each). The CDR3 totals 13 residues. Per the germline V gene, CDR1 is MNHEY and CDR2 is SMNVEV (reference sequence). V was pared by 5 bases and J by 0 bases, with 6 bases between. The CDR3 sequence: CASSRDSTDTQYF. In nucleotides, the CDR3 is TGTGCCAGCAGTCGGGACAGCACAGATACGCAGTATTTT.